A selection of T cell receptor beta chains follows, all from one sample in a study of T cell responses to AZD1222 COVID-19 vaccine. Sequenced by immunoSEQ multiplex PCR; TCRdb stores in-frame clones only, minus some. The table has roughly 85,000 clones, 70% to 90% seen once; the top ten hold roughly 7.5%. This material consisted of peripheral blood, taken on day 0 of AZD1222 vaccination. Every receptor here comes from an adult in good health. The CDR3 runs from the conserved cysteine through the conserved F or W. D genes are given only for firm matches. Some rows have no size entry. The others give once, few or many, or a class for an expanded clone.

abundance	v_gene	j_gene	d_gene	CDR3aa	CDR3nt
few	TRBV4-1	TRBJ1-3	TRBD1	CASSPGGLGGNTIYF	TGCGCCAGCAGCCCAGGGGGATTGGGCGGAAACACCATATATTTT
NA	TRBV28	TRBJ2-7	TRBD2	CASSFSLAVITYEQYF	TGTGCCAGCAGTTTCTCCCTAGCGGTGATTACCTACGAGCAGTACTTC
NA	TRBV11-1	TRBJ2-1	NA	CASSLGLLGGRQFF	TGTGCCAGCAGCTTAGGACTACTAGGCGGCCGACAGTTCTTC
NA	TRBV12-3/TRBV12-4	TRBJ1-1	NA	CASSPGTNTEAFF	TGTGCCAGCAGTCCAGGGACAAACACTGAAGCTTTCTTT
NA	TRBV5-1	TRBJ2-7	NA	CASSLGQSSYEQYF	TGCGCCAGCAGCTTGGGACAGTCCTCCTACGAGCAGTACTTC
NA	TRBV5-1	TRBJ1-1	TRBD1	CASSVRTGETEAFF	TGCGCCAGCAGCGTAAGGACAGGGGAGACTGAAGCTTTCTTT
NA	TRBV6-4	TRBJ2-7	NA	CARRQGGGQDEQYF	TGTGCCCGGCGGCAGGGGGGGGGCCAGGACGAGCAGTACTTC
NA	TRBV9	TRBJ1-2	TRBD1	CASSTSDRGLYGYTF	TGTGCCAGCAGCACCTCCGACAGGGGGCTTTATGGCTACACCTTC
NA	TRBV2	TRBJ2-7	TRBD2	CASTYKGLAGYEQYF	TGTGCCAGCACCTACAAGGGACTAGCGGGATACGAGCAGTACTTC
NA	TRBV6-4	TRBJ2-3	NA	CASSDSLGSTDTQYF	TGTGCCAGCAGTGACTCACTAGGGAGCACAGATACGCAGTATTTT
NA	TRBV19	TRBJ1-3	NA	CASSTQGKLSGNTIYF	TGTGCCAGTAGTACGCAGGGGAAACTCTCTGGAAACACCATATATTTT
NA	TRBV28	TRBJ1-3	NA	CASRASGNTIYF	TGTGCCAGCAGGGCGTCTGGAAACACCATATATTTT
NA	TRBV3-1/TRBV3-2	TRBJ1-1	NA	CASSQDPVLNTEAFF	TGTGCCAGCAGCCAAGATCCGGTCCTGAACACTGAAGCTTTCTTT
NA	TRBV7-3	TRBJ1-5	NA	CASSLWLFRHSNQPQHF	TGTGCCAGCAGCTTATGGTTGTTCAGACATAGCAATCAGCCCCAGCATTTT